This T cell receptor beta chain derives from a study of shared clonotypes between healthy human individuals. V lost 2 bases, J lost 2 bases, and 13 bases lay in between. Germline V CDR1 and CDR2: GTSNPN, SVGIG (reference sequence). The CDR3 totals 14 residues. Every subset's genomic DNA went evenly onto several immunoSEQ plates. Clones were read by immunoSEQ multiplex PCR, and TCRdb kept only the in-frame ones, dropping some. The sample carries roughly 500,000 clones, roughly 77% recorded once. The clonotype comes from a woman in her 40s in good health. Some clones in this sample may be carry-over from other donors' samples. Sequencing was done on a sample of PBMCs. The gene calls are TRBV30 and TRBJ2-7; possible D gene TRBD1, 6 bases. The CDR3, as DNA: TGTGCCTGGAGTCGACAGGCGCTTACCTACGAGCAGTACTTC. Its translation: CAWSRQALTYEQYF.